The rows below give T cell receptor beta chains drawn from one sample of a study of blood T cell repertoires in COVID-19. Only in-frame clones appear in the TCRdb table, and some are missing; sequencing was by immunoSEQ multiplex PCR. The sample records roughly 500,000 clones, 80% to 90% being singletons. What was sequenced was peripheral blood. The receptors were gathered from a man between 18 and 29 years old with COVID-19, enrolled during active disease. Each CDR3 is given with its conserved first and last residue. Fields, in order: clone size, V gene, CDR3 length, J gene, D gene, CDR3 DNA, CDR3 protein. D genes are given only for firm matches. Rows give clone size only sometimes, using once, few, many, or a class for an expanded clone.

.,TRBV9,18,TRBJ2-3,.,TGTGCCAGCAGCACACCCCGGGCCCGGGGGGCCTCCACAGATACGCAGTATTTT,CASSTPRARGASTDTQYF
few,TRBV10-2,11,TRBJ2-3,.,TGCGCCAGCAGTGATCCTATCGCGCAGTATTTT,CASSDPIAQYF
.,TRBV10-2,14,TRBJ2-3,.,TGCGCCAGCAGTGACAGGCGGGCGACAGATACGCAGTATTTT,CASSDRRATDTQYF
.,TRBV7-9,16,TRBJ2-5,.,TGTGCCAGCAGCCCGCGGACACCCGAGTACCAAGAGACCCAGTACTTC,CASSPRTPEYQETQYF
.,TRBV6-6,14,TRBJ2-7,TRBD2,TGTGCCAGCAGCCGGACTAGTCAGTCCTACGAGCAGTACTTC,CASSRTSQSYEQYF
.,TRBV5-1,15,TRBJ2-5,.,TGCGCCAGCAGCAGAAGCGGACAGTCCCAAGAGACCCAGTACTTC,CASSRSGQSQETQYF
.,TRBV19,15,TRBJ2-3,.,TGTGCCAGTAGTATCCGAGGCTCTAGCACAGATACGCAGTATTTT,CASSIRGSSTDTQYF
.,TRBV7-8,15,TRBJ1-1,TRBD1,TGTGCCAGCAGGCCTACAGGGGAAATTTACACTGAAGCTTTCTTT,CASRPTGEIYTEAFF
.,TRBV5-1,15,TRBJ1-2,.,TGCGCCAGCAGCTTATACAGGGAGCTATCCTATGGCTACACCTTC,CASSLYRELSYGYTF
.,TRBV12-3/TRBV12-4,13,TRBJ2-2,.,TGTGCCAGCAGACCTGGGCGGGTAGGGGAGCTGTTTTTT,CASRPGRVGELFF
.,TRBV3-1/TRBV3-2,16,TRBJ2-2,.,TGTGCCAGCAGCCAAGGACCGGGGGTATCAACCGGGGAGCTGTTTTTT,CASSQGPGVSTGELFF
.,TRBV30,15,TRBJ2-2,.,TGTGCCTGGAGTGCGGGACATTCGAACACCGGGGAGCTGTTTTTT,CAWSAGHSNTGELFF
.,TRBV5-6,16,TRBJ2-3,TRBD2,TGTGCCAGCAGCTCGGGACTAGCGGAAGACACAGATACGCAGTATTTT,CASSSGLAEDTDTQYF
.,TRBV29-1,15,TRBJ1-3,.,TGCAGCGTTGAAGACCCGGGTTCTACTGGAAACACCATATATTTT,CSVEDPGSTGNTIYF
few,TRBV5-5,15,TRBJ1-3,.,TGTGCCAGCAGCTTGGTCCCCGGCTCTGGAAACACCATATATTTT,CASSLVPGSGNTIYF
.,TRBV28,13,TRBJ1-1,.,TGTGCCAGCAGCCGACAGAGGAACACTGAAGCTTTCTTT,CASSRQRNTEAFF
.,TRBV3-1/TRBV3-2,11,TRBJ2-7,.,TGTGCCAGCAGCCAAGTATACGAGCAGTACTTC,CASSQVYEQYF
.,TRBV19,14,TRBJ2-3,.,TGTGCCACGAACAGGGATCCAGGTACAGATACGCAGTATTTT,CATNRDPGTDTQYF
few,TRBV7-9,18,TRBJ2-5,.,TGTGCCAGCAGCGCAGGCGGGATGGACCGGATTCGTCAAGAGACCCAGTACTTC,CASSAGGMDRIRQETQYF
.,TRBV18,15,TRBJ1-1,TRBD1,TGTGCCAGCTCACCGGGACAGGGACCGAACACTGAAGCTTTCTTT,CASSPGQGPNTEAFF
.,TRBV11-2,15,TRBJ1-4,.,TGTGCCAGCAGCTTAGAGGGCGGAAGGGGTGAAAAACTGTTTTTT,CASSLEGGRGEKLFF
.,TRBV6-6,12,TRBJ2-4,TRBD1,TGTGCCAGCAGTGGACAGGGTGCCATTCAGTACTTC,CASSGQGAIQYF
.,TRBV18,14,TRBJ1-4,TRBD1,TGTGCCAGCTCGCGGGACAGGGGAAATGAAAAACTGTTTTTT,CASSRDRGNEKLFF
.,TRBV27,13,TRBJ2-3,.,TGTGCCAGCAGCCTTTCGGGGGTGGATACGCAGTATTTT,CASSLSGVDTQYF
.,TRBV6-5,11,TRBJ1-2,.,TGTGCCAGCAGTATACAGGAAGGCTACACCTTC,CASSIQEGYTF
.,TRBV10-1,15,TRBJ1-1,TRBD1,TGCGCCAGCAGTGACCAGGGGGCAAGGGATACTGAAGCTTTCTTT,CASSDQGARDTEAFF
.,TRBV3-1/TRBV3-2,15,TRBJ2-1,TRBD2,TGTGCCAGCAGCCGAGCGGGGGATACCTACAATGAGCAGTTCTTC,CASSRAGDTYNEQFF
.,TRBV6-5,15,TRBJ2-7,TRBD2,TGTGCCAGCAGCGAGCCGACTAGCGGGAGGGACGAGCAGTACTTC,CASSEPTSGRDEQYF
.,TRBV12-3/TRBV12-4,12,TRBJ2-7,.,TGTGCCAGCAGTCCGGACAGATACGAGCAGTACTTC,CASSPDRYEQYF
.,TRBV2,14,TRBJ2-7,TRBD2,TGTGCCAGCGGGAGCGGGGCTAGTTCACACGAGCAGTACTTC,CASGSGASSHEQYF
.,TRBV4-1,17,TRBJ2-7,TRBD2,TGCGCCAGCAGCCACCAGACTAGCGGGAAGCTCTCCTACGAGCAGTACTTC,CASSHQTSGKLSYEQYF
few,TRBV10-2,15,TRBJ2-1,TRBD1,TGCGCCAGCAACGAAGGGACAGGGGGCTACAATGAGCAGTTCTTC,CASNEGTGGYNEQFF
.,TRBV6-1,15,TRBJ2-1,TRBD1,TGTGCCAGCAGTGACCGGGACAGGGGGCAATATGAGCAGTTCTTC,CASSDRDRGQYEQFF
.,TRBV3-1/TRBV3-2,15,TRBJ1-2,TRBD1,TGTGCCAGCAGGGACAGGGGGTCAATAGGGTATGGCTACACCTTC,CASRDRGSIGYGYTF
.,TRBV18,13,TRBJ1-2,.,TGTGCCAGCTCACCTAACAAAAACTATGGCTACACCTTC,CASSPNKNYGYTF
.,TRBV5-1,15,TRBJ2-1,TRBD1,TGCGCCAGCAGCTCGACAGGGTCGACGGGTAATGAGCAGTTCTTC,CASSSTGSTGNEQFF
.,TRBV11-2,15,TRBJ2-7,TRBD2,TGTGCCAGCAGCCTCCGCTCAGCGGGGGGATCTTCGCAGTACTTC,CASSLRSAGGSSQYF
.,TRBV11-1,13,TRBJ2-1,.,TGTGCCAGCAGCTCGGTTCTCTACAATGAGCAGTTCTTC,CASSSVLYNEQFF
.,TRBV24-1,17,TRBJ1-5,.,TGTGCCACCAGTGAGAAAGACAACAATAGGAGCAATCAGCCCCAGCATTTT,CATSEKDNNRSNQPQHF
.,TRBV6-5,15,TRBJ2-1,.,TGTGCCAGCAGTTACTACGGACTCAACCCCAGCCAGCAGTTCTTC,CASSYYGLNPSQQFF
.,TRBV29-1,13,TRBJ2-3,.,TGCAGCGTTGAAGAGGGGCAGGCAGATACGCAGTATTTT,CSVEEGQADTQYF
.,TRBV19,15,TRBJ2-3,TRBD2,TGTGCCAGTAGTATACTCAGCGGGGTCACAGATACGCAGTATTTT,CASSILSGVTDTQYF
.,TRBV14,15,TRBJ2-7,.,TGTGCCAGCAGCCAGCTGACAGGATCTAAATACGAGCAGTACTTC,CASSQLTGSKYEQYF
many,TRBV9,15,TRBJ1-5,TRBD1,TGTGCCAGCAGCGAGGGACAGGGCTACAATCAGCCCCAGCATTTT,CASSEGQGYNQPQHF
few,TRBV15,16,TRBJ2-6,.,TGTGCCACCAGCAGGAGGGTCATCTCTGGGGCCAACGTCCTGACTTTC,CATSRRVISGANVLTF
few,TRBV6-5,14,TRBJ1-2,TRBD1,TGTGCCAGCGGCAGACAGGGGACAGAGGATGGCTACACCTTC,CASGRQGTEDGYTF
.,TRBV2,15,TRBJ1-5,.,TGTGCCAGCAGTGAACAGGGCTCTAGCAATCAGCCCCAGCATTTT,CASSEQGSSNQPQHF
.,TRBV10-2,12,TRBJ2-7,.,TGCGCCAGCAGTGGACAGTCCTACGAGCAGTACTTC,CASSGQSYEQYF
.,TRBV5-1,12,TRBJ2-7,TRBD1,TGCGCCAGCAGCTCAGACAGGGTGGAGCAGTACTTC,CASSSDRVEQYF
once,TRBV9,17,TRBJ1-2,TRBD1,TGTGCCAGCAGCGCCCCAACCTCGGGACAGAAAAACTATGGCTACACCTTC,CASSAPTSGQKNYGYTF
.,TRBV2,15,TRBJ1-4,.,TGTGCCAGCAGTGTAAGGAACAGGGTTGCTGAAAAACTGTTTTTT,CASSVRNRVAEKLFF
.,TRBV10-3,15,TRBJ1-4,.,TGTGCCATCAGTGAGGGGAGGGGTGGAAATGAAAAACTGTTTTTT,CAISEGRGGNEKLFF
.,TRBV5-1,14,TRBJ2-5,.,TGCGCCAGCAGCTTGTCGGCGGGGAAAGAGACCCAGTACTTC,CASSLSAGKETQYF
.,TRBV5-4,13,TRBJ2-7,.,TGTGCCAGCAGCTTCCGGGTTTCCTACGAGCAGTACTTC,CASSFRVSYEQYF
.,TRBV19,15,TRBJ1-5,TRBD1,TGTGCCAGTAGTCTCGACAGGGGGCTGAATCAGCCCCAGCATTTT,CASSLDRGLNQPQHF
.,TRBV7-8,13,TRBJ2-5,.,TGTGCCAGCAGCTTAAGGACAGTGGAGACCCAGTACTTC,CASSLRTVETQYF
.,TRBV6-5,11,TRBJ2-5,TRBD1,TGTGCCAGCAGGACAGGGGAGACCCAGTACTTC,CASRTGETQYF
.,TRBV21-1,15,TRBJ2-7,.,TGTGCCAGCAGCAAAAAGGAGGGAACTATCGACGAGCAGTACTTC,CASSKKEGTIDEQYF
.,TRBV7-8,16,TRBJ2-1,TRBD2,TGTGCCAGCACGGCATCGGGCGGGAGGGCCTACAATGAGCAGTTCTTC,CASTASGGRAYNEQFF